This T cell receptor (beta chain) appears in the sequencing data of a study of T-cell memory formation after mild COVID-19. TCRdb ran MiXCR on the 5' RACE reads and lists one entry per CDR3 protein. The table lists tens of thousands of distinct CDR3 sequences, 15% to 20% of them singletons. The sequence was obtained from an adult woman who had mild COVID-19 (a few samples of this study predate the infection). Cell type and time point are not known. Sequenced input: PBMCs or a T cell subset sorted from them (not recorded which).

The CDR3 loop is CASTLDGSGTDTQYF. Written as DNA, the CDR3 is TGTGCCAGCACCCTGGATGGCAGCGGCACAGATACGCAGTATTTT. J is TRBJ2-3 and V is TRBV5-6; D not resolved. The V end lost 6 bases, the J end lost 1 base, and 15 bases lay between the germline ends. This CDR3 spans 15 amino acids. The germline gives CDR1 SGHDT, CDR2 YYEEEE.